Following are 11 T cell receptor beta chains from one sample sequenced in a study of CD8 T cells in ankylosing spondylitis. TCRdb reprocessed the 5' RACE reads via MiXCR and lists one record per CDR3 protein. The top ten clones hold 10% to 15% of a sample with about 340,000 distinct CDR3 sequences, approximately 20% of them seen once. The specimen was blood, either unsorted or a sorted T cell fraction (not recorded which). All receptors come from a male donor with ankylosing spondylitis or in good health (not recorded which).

The CDR3 DNA sequence: TGTGCCATAGCCGTTCCAAGACAGGTAGGCTACGAGCAGTACTTC. Amino acid sequence: CAIAVPRQVGYEQYF. J is TRBJ2-7 and V is TRBV10-3; tentatively, D is TRBD1 (6 bases). CDR3 length: 15 residues. V dropped 9 bases and J dropped 3 bases, with 21 bases sitting between them. CDR1 is ENHRY, CDR2 SYGVKD, per germline.

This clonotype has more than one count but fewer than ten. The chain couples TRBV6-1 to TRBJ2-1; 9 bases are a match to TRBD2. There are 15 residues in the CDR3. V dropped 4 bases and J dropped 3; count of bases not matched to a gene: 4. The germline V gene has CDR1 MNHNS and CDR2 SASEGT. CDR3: CASSGGGAIYNEQFF. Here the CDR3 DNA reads TGTGCCAGCAGTGGCGGGGGGGCTATCTACAATGAGCAGTTCTTC.

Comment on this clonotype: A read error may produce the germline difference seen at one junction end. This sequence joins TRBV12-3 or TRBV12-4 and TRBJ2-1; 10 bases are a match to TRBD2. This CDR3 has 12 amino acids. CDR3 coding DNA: TGTGCCAGCAGTCCTACCGGGACTAGCGTGGTCTTC. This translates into CASSPTGTSVVF.

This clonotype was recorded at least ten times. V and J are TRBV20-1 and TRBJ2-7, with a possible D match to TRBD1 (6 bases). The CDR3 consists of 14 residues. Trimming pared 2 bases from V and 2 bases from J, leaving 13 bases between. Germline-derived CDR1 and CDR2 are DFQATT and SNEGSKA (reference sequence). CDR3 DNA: TGCAGTGCTAGATTCCCGGACAGAACCTACGAGCAGTACTTC. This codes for CSARFPDRTYEQYF.

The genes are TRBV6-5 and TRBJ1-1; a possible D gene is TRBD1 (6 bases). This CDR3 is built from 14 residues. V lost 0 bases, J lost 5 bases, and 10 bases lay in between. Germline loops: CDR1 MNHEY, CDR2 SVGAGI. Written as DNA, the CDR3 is TGTGCCAGCAGTTACTCAGGGGGGGGTACTGAAGCTTTCTTT. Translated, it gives CASSYSGGGTEAFF.

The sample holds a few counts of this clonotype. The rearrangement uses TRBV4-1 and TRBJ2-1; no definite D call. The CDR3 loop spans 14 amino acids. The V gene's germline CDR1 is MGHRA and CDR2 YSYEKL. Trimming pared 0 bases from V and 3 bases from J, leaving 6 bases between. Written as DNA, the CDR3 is TGCGCCAGCAGCCAAGAAGGGAACTACAATGAGCAGTTCTTC. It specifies CASSQEGNYNEQFF.

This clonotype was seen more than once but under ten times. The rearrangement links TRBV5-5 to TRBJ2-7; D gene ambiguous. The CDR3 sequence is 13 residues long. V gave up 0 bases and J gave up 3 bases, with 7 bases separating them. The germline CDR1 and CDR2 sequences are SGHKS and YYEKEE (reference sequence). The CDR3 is CASSLGPNYEQYF. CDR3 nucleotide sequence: TGTGCCAGCAGCTTGGGACCCAACTACGAGCAGTACTTC.

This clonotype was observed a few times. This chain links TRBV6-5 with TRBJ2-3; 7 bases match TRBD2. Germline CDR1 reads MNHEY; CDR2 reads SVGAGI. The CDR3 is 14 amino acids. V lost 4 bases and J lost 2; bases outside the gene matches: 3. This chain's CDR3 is CASSWSGATDTQYF. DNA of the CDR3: TGTGCCAGCAGTTGGAGCGGGGCCACAGATACGCAGTATTTT.

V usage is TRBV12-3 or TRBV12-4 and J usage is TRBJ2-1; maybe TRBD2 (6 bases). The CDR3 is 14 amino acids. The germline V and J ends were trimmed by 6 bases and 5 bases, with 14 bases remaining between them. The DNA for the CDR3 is TGTGCCAGCAGCCCTGGGACTTTCCACAATGAGCAGTTCTTC. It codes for CASSPGTFHNEQFF.

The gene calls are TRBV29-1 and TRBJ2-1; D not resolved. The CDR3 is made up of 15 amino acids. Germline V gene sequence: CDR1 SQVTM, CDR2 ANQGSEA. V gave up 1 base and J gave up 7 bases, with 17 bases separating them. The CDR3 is CSVEAWQRVVNEQFF. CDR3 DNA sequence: TGCAGCGTTGAAGCGTGGCAAAGGGTGGTAAATGAGCAGTTCTTC.

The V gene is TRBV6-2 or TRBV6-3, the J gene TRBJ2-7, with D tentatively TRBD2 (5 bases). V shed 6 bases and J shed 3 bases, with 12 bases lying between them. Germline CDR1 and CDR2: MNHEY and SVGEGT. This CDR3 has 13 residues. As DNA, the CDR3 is TGTGCCAGCAGCTACGGACTGGACTACGAGCAGTACTTC. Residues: CASSYGLDYEQYF.